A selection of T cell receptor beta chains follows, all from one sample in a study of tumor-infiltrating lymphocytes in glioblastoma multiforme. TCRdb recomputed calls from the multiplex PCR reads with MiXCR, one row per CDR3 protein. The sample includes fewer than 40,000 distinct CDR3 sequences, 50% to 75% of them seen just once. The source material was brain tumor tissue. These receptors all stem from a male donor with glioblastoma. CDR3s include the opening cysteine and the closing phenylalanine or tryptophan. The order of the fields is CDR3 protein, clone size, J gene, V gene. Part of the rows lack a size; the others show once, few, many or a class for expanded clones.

CDR3 protein: CASSLVWGQGYGYTF
clone size: many
J gene: TRBJ1-2
V gene: TRBV7-8

CDR3 protein: CASSLVRPGGDYGYTF
clone size: few
J gene: TRBJ1-2
V gene: TRBV4-1

CDR3 protein: CSALPTGTSLNTQYF
clone size: .
J gene: TRBJ2-3
V gene: TRBV20-1

CDR3 protein: CSVEKELTYEQYF
clone size: many
J gene: TRBJ2-7
V gene: TRBV29-1

CDR3 protein: CASSFWGVDEKLFF
clone size: .
J gene: TRBJ1-4
V gene: TRBV7-9

CDR3 protein: CSAEPFRGEAFF
clone size: .
J gene: TRBJ1-1
V gene: TRBV29-1

CDR3 protein: CSALIPGAGELFF
clone size: .
J gene: TRBJ1-4
V gene: TRBV20-1

CDR3 protein: CSAIRGASTEAFF
clone size: many
J gene: TRBJ1-1
V gene: TRBV29-1

CDR3 protein: CAWETGTSIAEQYF
clone size: many
J gene: TRBJ2-7
V gene: TRBV30

CDR3 protein: CGAIGRADTSTGTQYF
clone size: .
J gene: TRBJ2-3
V gene: TRBV20-1

CDR3 protein: CASSVGPSSYNEQFF
clone size: .
J gene: TRBJ2-1
V gene: TRBV9

CDR3 protein: CSVRDYARTASGANVLTF
clone size: .
J gene: TRBJ2-6
V gene: TRBV20-1

CDR3 protein: CASSDRKRMNTEAFF
clone size: few
J gene: TRBJ1-1
V gene: TRBV11-3

CDR3 protein: CASSLTHKDEQFF
clone size: .
J gene: TRBJ2-1
V gene: TRBV7-3

CDR3 protein: CSVETGQDGYTF
clone size: .
J gene: TRBJ1-2
V gene: TRBV29-1

CDR3 protein: CASIAGLAGYNEQFF
clone size: once
J gene: TRBJ2-1
V gene: TRBV6-2/TRBV6-3

CDR3 protein: CASSYAMGQRGANVLTF
clone size: .
J gene: TRBJ2-6
V gene: TRBV6-5

CDR3 protein: CASSQERGLYF
clone size: once
J gene: TRBJ2-4
V gene: TRBV14

CDR3 protein: CASSSTDRVTGELFF
clone size: many
J gene: TRBJ2-2
V gene: TRBV7-9

CDR3 protein: CSALRTGTTLYTQYF
clone size: .
J gene: TRBJ2-3
V gene: TRBV20-1

CDR3 protein: CASSLGGSGANVLTF
clone size: .
J gene: TRBJ2-6
V gene: TRBV11-3

CDR3 protein: CASRADLVRGGEAMEQYF
clone size: many
J gene: TRBJ2-7
V gene: TRBV5-4

CDR3 protein: CACSLSGSGRDEQFF
clone size: .
J gene: TRBJ2-1
V gene: TRBV7-9

CDR3 protein: CASSRDGYSGNTIYF
clone size: many
J gene: TRBJ1-3
V gene: TRBV6-5

CDR3 protein: CASSPGTSRSQETQYF
clone size: many
J gene: TRBJ2-5
V gene: TRBV12-3/TRBV12-4

CDR3 protein: CSASLPLQQGYSTIQYF
clone size: .
J gene: TRBJ2-4
V gene: TRBV20-1

CDR3 protein: CASSQDRTAYNEQFF
clone size: .
J gene: TRBJ2-1
V gene: TRBV4-3

CDR3 protein: CASTHDSNIQYF
clone size: .
J gene: TRBJ2-4
V gene: TRBV2

CDR3 protein: CASSNTSGMSETQYF
clone size: many
J gene: TRBJ2-5
V gene: TRBV5-1

CDR3 protein: CSATLAGVLYEQFF
clone size: medium-sized
J gene: TRBJ2-1
V gene: TRBV20-1

CDR3 protein: CASSPIGSGRGTQYF
clone size: few
J gene: TRBJ2-5
V gene: TRBV28

CDR3 protein: CSAPSLSGRAYFFYIEQFF
clone size: .
J gene: TRBJ2-1
V gene: TRBV20-1

CDR3 protein: CASSFRQNSLPHF
clone size: once
J gene: TRBJ1-6
V gene: TRBV12-3/TRBV12-4

CDR3 protein: CAISEWDSTEELFF
clone size: .
J gene: TRBJ1-4
V gene: TRBV10-3

CDR3 protein: CASSSGGKLWNEQFF
clone size: many
J gene: TRBJ2-1
V gene: TRBV5-1

CDR3 protein: CGARVGGRGLGEQYF
clone size: few
J gene: TRBJ2-7
V gene: TRBV20-1

CDR3 protein: CSAALMVNYEAFF
clone size: .
J gene: TRBJ1-1
V gene: TRBV29-1

CDR3 protein: CASSPIRETQYF
clone size: many
J gene: TRBJ2-5
V gene: TRBV7-8

CDR3 protein: CSAKGLGTEAFF
clone size: .
J gene: TRBJ1-1
V gene: TRBV20-1

CDR3 protein: CASGELDEETHYF
clone size: .
J gene: TRBJ2-5
V gene: TRBV10-1

CDR3 protein: CASSYGEANEKLFF
clone size: .
J gene: TRBJ1-4
V gene: TRBV6-6

CDR3 protein: CSAGTERHYGYTF
clone size: many
J gene: TRBJ1-2
V gene: TRBV20-1

CDR3 protein: CSAREQPNTEAFF
clone size: many
J gene: TRBJ1-1
V gene: TRBV20-1

CDR3 protein: CASGRAYQETQYF
clone size: many
J gene: TRBJ2-5
V gene: TRBV6-2/TRBV6-3

CDR3 protein: CASSFNGANGWYF
clone size: few
J gene: TRBJ1-5
V gene: TRBV7-2

CDR3 protein: CASKGTDRGDYGYTF
clone size: many
J gene: TRBJ1-2
V gene: TRBV12-3/TRBV12-4

CDR3 protein: CSARNDGNQPQHF
clone size: .
J gene: TRBJ1-5
V gene: TRBV20-1

CDR3 protein: CASSLSSGRVARGTDTQYF
clone size: medium-sized
J gene: TRBJ2-3
V gene: TRBV11-3